This T cell receptor (beta chain) was recovered during a study of blood T cells in healthy people across ages. Investigators took ten milliliters of peripheral blood from every donor. Primers used in a second PCR of roughly 6 to 12 cycles were a sample-barcoded 5' primer and a J-beta primer mix. In TCRdb, the 5' RACE reads were re-called with MiXCR into one record per CDR3 protein. The table lists about 700,000 distinct CDR3 sequences, about a third of them singletons. This clonotype has more than one count but fewer than ten. This CDR3 comprises 12 residues. V was clipped by 5 bases and J by 8 bases, with 11 bases between them. Germline CDR1 is SGHTA and CDR2 is FQGNSA.

The clonotype was recovered from a woman aged 80 or older in good health. The V call is TRBV7-2, the J call TRBJ2-3, with no clear D. Sequencing was done on a sample of blood. The CDR3 spells CASSLYMVTQYF. For the CDR3, the DNA is TGTGCCAGCAGCCTGTATATGGTTACGCAGTATTTT.